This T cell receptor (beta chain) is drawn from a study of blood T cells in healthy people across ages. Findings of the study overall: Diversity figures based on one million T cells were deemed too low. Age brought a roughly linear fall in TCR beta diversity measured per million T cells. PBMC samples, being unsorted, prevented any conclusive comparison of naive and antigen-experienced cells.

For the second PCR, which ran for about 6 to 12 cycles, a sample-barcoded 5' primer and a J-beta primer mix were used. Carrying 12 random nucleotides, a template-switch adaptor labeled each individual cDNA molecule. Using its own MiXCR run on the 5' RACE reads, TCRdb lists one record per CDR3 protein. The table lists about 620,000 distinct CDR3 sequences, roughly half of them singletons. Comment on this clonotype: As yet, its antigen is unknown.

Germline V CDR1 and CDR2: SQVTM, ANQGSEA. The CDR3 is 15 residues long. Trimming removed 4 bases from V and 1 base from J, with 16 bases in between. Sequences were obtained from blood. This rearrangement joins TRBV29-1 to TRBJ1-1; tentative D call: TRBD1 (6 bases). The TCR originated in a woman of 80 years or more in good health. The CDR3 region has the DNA TGCAGCGTTGCACCTCGACAGGCCAAGAACACTGAAGCTTTCTTT. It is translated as CSVAPRQAKNTEAFF.